The clone carrying this T cell receptor beta chain was detected many times. The record originates from a study of T cells in Graves' hyperthyroidism and ophthalmopathy. As for the study in general: At initial diagnosis, before any treatment had begun, peripheral blood was obtained.

Progressors' blood was drawn at hyperthyroidism diagnosis, before ophthalmopathy symptoms. Germline CDR1 reads MDHEN; CDR2 reads SYDVKM. This CDR3 contains 16 residues. Between the trimmed V and J ends, which lost 7 bases and 5 bases, there was a span of 23 bases. What was amplified from RNA transcripts were TCR beta CDR3 regions. The TCR CDR3 first-round RT-PCR relied on the HTBI primer set. TCRdb itself ran the multiplex PCR reads through MiXCR, one entry per CDR3 protein. The table includes about 380,000 distinct CDR3 sequences, approximately 12% detected once. The TCR originated in a man aged 25-40 years with Graves' hyperthyroidism that later progressed to Graves' ophthalmopathy. The rearrangement joins TRBV28 to TRBJ2-5; no reliable D call. Sequencing used blood. CDR3 sequence (DNA): TGTGCCAGCACCCGGCGGCAGCACCCTTCCCTGGAGACCCAGTACTTC. Protein sequence: CASTRRQHPSLETQYF.